This T cell receptor beta chain was retrieved from a study of Ad26.COV2.S vaccination and SARS-CoV-2 variants. The wider study: The donor participated in the COV1001 trial, in its Ad26.COV2.S arm.

Overall study results and limits: Breadth of non-spike TCRs did not differ between vaccinees and placebo recipients. Vaccinees reportedly had broad spike-specific CD8+ and CD4+ T cell responses.

About this clone itself: What it binds is not known.

Treatment reported: roughly 18 received Ad26.COV2.S at low or high dose, single or two shots; about 5 received placebo; per-sample allocation not given. Each sample was drawn 63 days after the first injection (of vaccine or placebo). Here immunoSEQ multiplex PCR was the method, and the copy in TCRdb shows in-frame clones only, minus some. The sample consists of more than 300,000 clones, around 89% of them appearing once. Germline V CDR1 and CDR2: SGHAT, FQNNGV. With 2 bases removed from V and 8 bases from J, the gap between germline ends came to 13 bases. CDR3 length equals 14 residues. This clonotype was sampled from a person between 18 and 59 years old who received the Ad26.COV2.S COVID-19 vaccine or a placebo. Here the sequenced sample was peripheral blood, taken in a trial of Ad26.COV2.S vaccine versus placebo. The chain couples TRBV11-2 to TRBJ2-1; no definite D call. CDR3 region: CASSLYLGSDEQFF. CDR3 DNA: TGTGCCAGCAGCTTATATTTAGGCTCCGATGAGCAGTTCTTC.